Listed below are T cell receptor beta chains from one sample, sequenced in a study of cytomegalovirus exposure and HLA in healthy donors. Sequencing used immunoSEQ multiplex PCR; TCRdb keeps in-frame clones, though not all of them. This repertoire shows about 180,000 clones, around 72% found once; its top ten account for less than 3%. Material for sequencing was PBMCs. Receptors originate from a female donor in good health and CMV-seronegative. The CDR3 runs from the conserved cysteine through the conserved F or W. Each record gives: CDR3 length, clone size, V gene, J gene, CDR3 protein. Only some rows state a clone size, as once, few, many or a class for expanded clones.

17	.	TRBV7-2	TRBJ2-4	CASSGGQGSVAKNIQYF
15	few	TRBV7-6	TRBJ2-1	CASSLSGGLYNEQFF
13	.	TRBV2	TRBJ2-3	CASAQGSTDTQYF
11	few	TRBV6-1	TRBJ2-3	CASGNTDTQYF
15	.	TRBV6-1	TRBJ2-2	CASSGLAGNTGELFF
19	.	TRBV7-9	TRBJ2-1	CASSLVGDALAGVYNEQFF
16	.	TRBV7-2	TRBJ1-1	CASSPRTGGMNTEAFF
14	.	TRBV28	TRBJ2-3	CASSYRGYGDTQYF
12	.	TRBV28	TRBJ1-4	CVSSDTGEKLFF
13	once	TRBV7-9	TRBJ2-2	CASSLSGGGELFF
12	.	TRBV18	TRBJ1-2	CASSPGQGGYTF
14	.	TRBV11-2	TRBJ2-4	CASSAGQGAYIQYF
20	.	TRBV4-2	TRBJ2-3	CASSQAADSGGGWGTDTQYF
13	.	TRBV5-1	TRBJ1-5	CASSAGQGGPQHF
15	.	TRBV4-2	TRBJ1-2	CASTQGSKGSYGYTF
18	once	TRBV19	TRBJ2-7	CASSTTRLDRRRNYEQYF
16	.	TRBV2	TRBJ2-7	CASSLRFLQSSYEQYF
15	.	TRBV9	TRBJ1-3	CARVVKSKRRNTIYF
18	.	TRBV4-2	TRBJ1-4	CASSQVGQKLTTNEKLFF
14	.	TRBV4-3	TRBJ2-5	CASNRVAGQETQYF
13	.	TRBV10-3	TRBJ2-7	CAIRGTGSYEQYF
14	.	TRBV30	TRBJ2-1	CAWRYRDSYNEQFF
16	.	TRBV7-2	TRBJ2-1	CASSQLAGGRKDEQFF
14	.	TRBV19	TRBJ2-7	CASIRTGSSYEQYF
12	.	TRBV11-1	TRBJ2-3	CASSLDTPTQYF
13	.	TRBV6-5	TRBJ2-1	CASTGTGTNEQFF
14	.	TRBV30	TRBJ1-5	CAWSVPPGAQPQHF
16	.	TRBV6-4	TRBJ2-1	CASSRAGESSYNEQFF
14	.	TRBV6-5	TRBJ2-2	CASKSRRNTGELFF
16	.	TRBV5-4	TRBJ2-3	CASRTQTSGRTDTQYF
19	few	TRBV6-4	TRBJ1-2	CASSDYPPGSGQGHRGYTF
13	.	TRBV6-4	TRBJ2-5	CASSRQGGETQYF
13	few	TRBV4-3	TRBJ2-1	CASSRTRRSEQFF
16	.	TRBV2	TRBJ2-5	CASSTILAGFEETQYF